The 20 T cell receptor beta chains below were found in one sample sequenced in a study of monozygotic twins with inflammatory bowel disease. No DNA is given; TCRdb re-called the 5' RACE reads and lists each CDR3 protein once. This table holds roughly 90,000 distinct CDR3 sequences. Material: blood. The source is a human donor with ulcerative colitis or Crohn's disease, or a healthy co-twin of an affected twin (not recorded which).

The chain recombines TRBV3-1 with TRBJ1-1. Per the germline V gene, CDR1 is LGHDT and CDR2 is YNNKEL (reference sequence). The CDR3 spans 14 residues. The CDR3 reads CASSQEVGRSQAFF.

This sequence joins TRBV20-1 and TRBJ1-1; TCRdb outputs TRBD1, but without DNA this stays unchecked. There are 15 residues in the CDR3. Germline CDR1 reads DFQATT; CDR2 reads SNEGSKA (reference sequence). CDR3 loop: CSAREGGQGDNEAFF.

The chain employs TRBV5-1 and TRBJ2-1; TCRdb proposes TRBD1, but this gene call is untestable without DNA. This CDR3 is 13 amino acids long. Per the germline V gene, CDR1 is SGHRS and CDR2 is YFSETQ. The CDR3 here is CASSLGAGTEQFF.

This CDR3 is CSASLGFQGPADTQYF. The chain uses TRBV20-1 and TRBJ2-3; TCRdb designates TRBD1, a call that cannot be tested without DNA. The CDR3 is 16 residues long. CDR1 is DFQATT and CDR2 is SNEGSKA in the germline V gene (reference sequence).

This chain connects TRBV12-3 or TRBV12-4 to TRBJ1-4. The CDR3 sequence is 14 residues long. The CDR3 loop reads CASRSGLGVEKLFF.

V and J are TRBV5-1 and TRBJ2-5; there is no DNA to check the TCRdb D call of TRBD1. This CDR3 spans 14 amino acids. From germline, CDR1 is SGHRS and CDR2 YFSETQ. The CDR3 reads CASSSGPGGETQYF.

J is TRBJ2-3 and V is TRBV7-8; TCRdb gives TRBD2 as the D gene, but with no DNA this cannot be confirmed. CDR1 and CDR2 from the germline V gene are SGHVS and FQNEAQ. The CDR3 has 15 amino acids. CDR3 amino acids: CASSPSASGGDTQYF.

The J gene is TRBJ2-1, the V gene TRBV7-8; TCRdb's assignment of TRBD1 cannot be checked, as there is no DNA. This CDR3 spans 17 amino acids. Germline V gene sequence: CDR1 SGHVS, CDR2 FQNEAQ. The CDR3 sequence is CASSHRPRTGRFEEQFF.

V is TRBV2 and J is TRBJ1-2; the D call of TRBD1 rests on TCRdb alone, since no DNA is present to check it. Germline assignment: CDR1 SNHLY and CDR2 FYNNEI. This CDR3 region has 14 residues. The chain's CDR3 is CASSVAVPQGGYTF.

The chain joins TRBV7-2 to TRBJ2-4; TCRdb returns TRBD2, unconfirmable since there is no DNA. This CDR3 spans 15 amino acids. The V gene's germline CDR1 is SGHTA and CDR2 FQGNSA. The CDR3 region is CASSLVAGGRNIQYF.

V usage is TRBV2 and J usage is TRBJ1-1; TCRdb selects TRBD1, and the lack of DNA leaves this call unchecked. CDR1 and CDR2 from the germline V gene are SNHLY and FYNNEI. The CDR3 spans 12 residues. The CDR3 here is CACLATRAEAFF.

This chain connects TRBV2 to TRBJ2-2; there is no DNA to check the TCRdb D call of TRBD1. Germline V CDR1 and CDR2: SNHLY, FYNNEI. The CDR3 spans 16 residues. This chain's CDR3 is CARKQGDSSNTGELFF.

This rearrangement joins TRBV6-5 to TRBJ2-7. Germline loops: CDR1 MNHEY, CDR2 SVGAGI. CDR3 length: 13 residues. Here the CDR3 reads CASSYQASNEQYF.

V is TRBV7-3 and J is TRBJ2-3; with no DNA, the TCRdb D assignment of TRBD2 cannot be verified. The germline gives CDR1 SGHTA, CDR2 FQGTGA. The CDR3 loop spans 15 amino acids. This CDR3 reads CASSVSTGTGDTQYF. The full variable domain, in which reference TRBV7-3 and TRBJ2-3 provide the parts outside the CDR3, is GAGVSQTPSNKVTEKGKYVELRCDPISGHTALYWYRQSLGQGPEFLIYFQGTGAADDSGLPNDRFFAVRPEGSVSTLKIQRTERGDSAVYLCASSVSTGTGDTQYFGPGTRLTVL.

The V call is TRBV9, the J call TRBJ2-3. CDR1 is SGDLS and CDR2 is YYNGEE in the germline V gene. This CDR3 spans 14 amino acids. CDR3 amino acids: CASSVSSGGDTQYF.

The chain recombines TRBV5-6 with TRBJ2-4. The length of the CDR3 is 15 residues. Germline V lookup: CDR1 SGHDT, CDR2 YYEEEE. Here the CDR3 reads CASSLWSLAKNIQYF.

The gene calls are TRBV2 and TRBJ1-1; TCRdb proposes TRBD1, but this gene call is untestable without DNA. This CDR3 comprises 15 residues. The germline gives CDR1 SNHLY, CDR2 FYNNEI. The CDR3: CASRGGTQPGTEAFF.

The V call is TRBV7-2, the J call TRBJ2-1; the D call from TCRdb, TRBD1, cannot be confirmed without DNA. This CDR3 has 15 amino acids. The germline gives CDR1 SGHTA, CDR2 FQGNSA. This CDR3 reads CASSLGRETNNEQFF.

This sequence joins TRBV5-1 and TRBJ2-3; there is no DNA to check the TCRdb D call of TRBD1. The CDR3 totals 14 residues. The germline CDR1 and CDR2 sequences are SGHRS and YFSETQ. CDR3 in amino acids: CASSSLGGTDTQYF.

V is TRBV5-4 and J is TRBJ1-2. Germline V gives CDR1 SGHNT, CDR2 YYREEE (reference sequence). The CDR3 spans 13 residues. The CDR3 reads CASTPKAVGGYTF. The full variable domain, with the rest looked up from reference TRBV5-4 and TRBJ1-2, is ETGVTQSPTHLIKTRGQQVTLRCSSQSGHNTVSWYQQALGQGPQFIFQYYREEENGRGNFPPRFSGLQFPNYSSELNVNALELDDSALYLCASTPKAVGGYTFGSGTRLTVV.